These 25 T cell receptor beta chains were all obtained from the same sample, sequenced in a study of blood T cell repertoires in COVID-19. Assay used: immunoSEQ multiplex PCR; TCRdb lists only in-frame clones, some missing. This table has hundreds of thousands of clones, about nine tenths appearing once. Sequencing used peripheral blood. The receptors come from a woman aged 55-69 years with acute or convalescent COVID-19.

The V gene is TRBV27, the J gene TRBJ2-2; tentative D call: TRBD2 (6 bases). The CDR3 loop spans 14 amino acids. Germline V gene lookup returns CDR1 MNHEY and CDR2 SMNVEV (reference sequence). Trimming cost V 3 bases and J 5 bases, with 10 bases left between them. The CDR3 DNA reads as TGTGCCAGCAGTTTGGGACGGGGGACCGGGGAGCTGTTTTTT. This encodes CASSLGRGTGELFF.

The rearrangement joins TRBV15 to TRBJ1-2, with 8 positions matching TRBD1. Germline V gene lookup returns CDR1 LNHNV and CDR2 YYDKDF (reference sequence). Germline trimming cut 4 bases from V and 8 bases from J; bases unmatched to any gene: 9. The CDR3 covers 14 residues. CDR3 loop: CATSTQTGAEGYTF. CDR3 DNA: TGTGCCACCAGCACTCAGACAGGGGCGGAAGGCTACACCTTC.

CDR3 sequence reads: CASSRRGPGELFF. The CDR3 nucleotides read TGTGCCAGCAGCCGCCGGGGTCCCGGGGAGCTGTTTTTT. The genes are TRBV11-3 and TRBJ2-2, with a tentative D call TRBD2 (5 bases). CDR3 length equals 13 residues. Germline CDR1 SGHNT, CDR2 YENEEA. Trimming pared 5 bases from V and 6 bases from J, leaving 10 bases between. Full variable domain (missing parts from reference TRBV11-3 and TRBJ2-2): EAGVVQSPRYKIIEKKQPVAFWCNPISGHNTLYWYLQNLGQGPELLIRYENEEAVDDSQLPKDRFSAERLKGVDSTLKIQPAELGDSAVYLCASSRRGPGELFFGEGSRLTVL.

This chain joins TRBV19 and TRBJ2-1; D remains unclear. The CDR3 consists of 15 residues. Germline V gives CDR1 LNHDA, CDR2 SQIVND (reference sequence). Trimming removed 7 bases at V and 4 bases at J, with 17 bases between. The CDR3 protein is CASKGSNRRYNEQFF. The CDR3 DNA sequence: TGTGCCAGTAAAGGTAGTAACAGACGGTACAATGAGCAGTTCTTC.

CDR3 coding DNA: TGCGCCAGCAGCCGCCCACTAGCGGGGGGGTTAAATGAGCAGTTCTTC. It is translated as CASSRPLAGGLNEQFF. The chain recombines TRBV4-1 with TRBJ2-1; 13 nucleotides agree with TRBD2. From germline, CDR1 is MGHRA and CDR2 YSYEKL. The CDR3 length is 16 residues. V shed 4 bases, J shed 7 bases, and the junction held 7 bases outside the gene matches.

The chain carries TRBV28 and TRBJ1-5; 7 bases are shared with TRBD1. Germline CDR1 and CDR2: MDHEN and SYDVKM. This CDR3 has 16 residues. The J segment lost 3 bases and the V segment lost 3 bases, leaving 8 bases of the junction unmatched. The CDR3 region is CASSLGTGADNQPQHF. The CDR3 coding sequence is TGTGCCAGCAGTTTGGGTACAGGGGCCGACAATCAGCCCCAGCATTTT. Complete variable domain (other parts from reference TRBV28 and TRBJ1-5): DVKVTQSSRYLVKRTGEKVFLECVQDMDHENMFWYRQDPGLGLRLIYFSYDVKMKEKGDIPEGYSVSREKKERFSLILESASTNQTSMYLCASSLGTGADNQPQHFGDGTRLSIL.

V is TRBV5-4 and J is TRBJ1-1; 8 positions agree with TRBD1. V lost 0 bases and J lost 1; bases outside the gene matches: 2. The CDR3 covers 15 residues. Germline V CDR1 and CDR2: SGHNT, YYREEE (reference sequence). The chain's CDR3 is CASSLDGTGNTEAFF. DNA for the CDR3: TGTGCCAGCAGCTTGGACGGGACAGGGAACACTGAAGCTTTCTTT. Combining the CDR3 with reference TRBV5-4 and TRBJ1-1 gives the whole variable domain ETGVTQSPTHLIKTRGQQVTLRCSSQSGHNTVSWYQQALGQGPQFIFQYYREEENGRGNFPPRFSGLQFPNYSSELNVNALELDDSALYLCASSLDGTGNTEAFFGQGTRLTVV.

The rearrangement joins TRBV6-6 to TRBJ1-1, with D possibly TRBD1 on 6 matching bases. The V gene's germline CDR1 is MNHNY and CDR2 SVGAGI (reference sequence). This CDR3 has 12 residues. The V gene lost 5 bases and the J gene lost 7 bases, with 11 bases spanning the gap. CDR3: CASSPGVLEAFF. The CDR3 DNA reads as TGTGCCAGCAGTCCAGGGGTTCTTGAAGCTTTCTTT.

The rearrangement uses TRBV2 and TRBJ2-1; the match to TRBD2 covers 8 bases. The CDR3 has 15 amino acids. From germline, CDR1 is SNHLY and CDR2 FYNNEI. The ends lost 1 base at V and 6 bases at J; junction bases unmatched: 5. DNA of the CDR3: TGTGCCAGCAGTGAAGGCGGGAGGCCCCCCAATGAGCAGTTCTTC. Translating gives CASSEGGRPPNEQFF.

V and J are TRBV18 and TRBJ1-4, with D maybe TRBD1 (5 bases). The CDR3 totals 15 residues. The V and J ends lost 3 bases and 4 bases respectively, with 12 bases between them. The germline V gene encodes CDR1 KGHSH and CDR2 LQKENI. The CDR3 is CASSPSSGVNEKLFF. The DNA of the CDR3 is TGTGCCAGCTCACCTTCCTCGGGGGTTAATGAAAAACTGTTTTTT.

The chain recombines TRBV7-2 with TRBJ2-4, with TRBD1 matching 7 bases. Germline trimming cut 3 bases from V and 5 bases from J; bases unmatched to any gene: 4. The CDR3 contains 14 residues. CDR1 and CDR2 from the germline V gene are SGHTA and FQGNSA. The CDR3 here is CASSFDRVQNIQYF. The DNA of the CDR3 is TGTGCCAGCAGCTTCGACAGGGTCCAAAACATTCAGTACTTC.

This clone was observed a single time. The rearrangement joins TRBV11-2 to TRBJ2-1, with D possibly TRBD2 on 6 matching bases. Germline V gene lookup returns CDR1 SGHAT and CDR2 FQNNGV. The CDR3 covers 13 residues. V was shortened by 5 bases and J by 8 bases, with 13 bases between the two germline ends. This chain's CDR3 is CASSPQGGDEQFF. The DNA of the CDR3 is TGTGCCAGCAGCCCGCAGGGAGGCGATGAGCAGTTCTTC.

The J gene is TRBJ2-3, the V gene TRBV4-1; 10 bases line up with TRBD2. The CDR3 runs 16 residues. CDR1 and CDR2 (germline): MGHRA, YSYEKL. Trimming took 4 bases from V and 3 from J; bases not matched to a gene: 7. CDR3 sequence (DNA): TGCGCCAGCAGCCTCCTAGCGGGAGTTAGGACAGATACGCAGTATTTT. Translated: CASSLLAGVRTDTQYF.

The chain is built from TRBV29-1 and TRBJ1-1, with D possibly matching TRBD1 (5 bases). The CDR3 runs 12 residues. Germline CDR1 SQVTM, CDR2 ANQGSEA. Trimming removed 1 base from V and 5 bases from J, with 8 bases in between. The CDR3 loop reads CSVEAGFTEAFF. In nucleotides, the CDR3 is TGCAGCGTTGAAGCAGGGTTTACTGAAGCTTTCTTT.

The CDR3 region is CASSLFSGANVLTF. The CDR3, as DNA: TGTGCCAGCAGCCTTTTCTCTGGGGCCAACGTCCTGACTTTC. The chain is built from TRBV7-2 and TRBJ2-6; D call uncertain. Trimming shortened V by 5 bases and J by 0 bases, and 5 bases separated the two germline ends. CDR3 length: 14 residues. Germline-derived CDR1 and CDR2 are SGHTA and FQGNSA.

The chain joins TRBV7-2 to TRBJ2-7, with D maybe TRBD2 (7 bases). The germline gives CDR1 SGHTA, CDR2 FQGNSA. The V gene lost 0 bases and the J gene lost 4 bases, with 10 bases spanning the gap. The CDR3 covers 14 residues. The CDR3 protein is CASSLAGGGYEQYF. The CDR3 DNA follows: TGTGCCAGCAGCTTAGCGGGAGGGGGTTACGAGCAGTACTTC.

The J gene is TRBJ2-2, the V gene TRBV7-6; TRBD2 agrees at 10 bases. Germline assignment: CDR1 SGHVS and CDR2 FNYEAQ. The V and J ends lost 1 base and 7 bases, in that order; junction bases with no gene match: 6. There are 16 residues in the CDR3. DNA of the CDR3: TGTGCCAGCAGCTTAGGCCTAGCGGGAGTTCACGGGGAGCTGTTTTTT. Protein sequence: CASSLGLAGVHGELFF.

This rearrangement joins TRBV28 to TRBJ2-3, with a weak D call TRBD2 (6 bases). CDR1 is MDHEN and CDR2 is SYDVKM in the germline V gene. The V and J ends lost 7 bases and 4 bases respectively, with 21 bases between them. The CDR3 loop spans 16 amino acids. The CDR3 region is CASTMLARGGADTQYF. CDR3 DNA: TGTGCCAGCACCATGCTAGCGCGGGGCGGAGCAGATACGCAGTATTTT.

The chain has TRBV18 and TRBJ2-2; 11 positions match TRBD2. Germline CDR1 is KGHSH and CDR2 is LQKENI. CDR3 length: 19 residues. Unmatched junction bases numbered 7, after V lost 1 base and J lost 0 bases. The CDR3 DNA is TGTGCCAGCTCACCACGGGCTAGCGGGGGGACCGCGAACACCGGGGAGCTGTTTTTT. Its protein product is CASSPRASGGTANTGELFF.

The chain carries TRBV5-1 and TRBJ1-1; 8 nucleotides align to TRBD1. CDR3 length: 13 residues. V lost 3 bases and J lost 4; bases outside the gene matches: 2. CDR1 is SGHRS, CDR2 YFSETQ, per germline. The CDR3 loop reads CASSSTGATEAFF. The DNA for the CDR3 is TGCGCCAGCAGCTCGACAGGGGCCACTGAAGCTTTCTTT.

The genes are TRBV29-1 and TRBJ1-2; TRBD1 matches at 9 bases. After removal of 6 bases from V and 0 bases from J, the junction contained 26 bases not matched to a gene. The CDR3 is 21 amino acids. Per germline, CDR1 SQVTM and CDR2 ANQGSEA. In nucleotides, the CDR3 is TGCAGCGTCCGAACCTGGGACAGGGAGCGGGGAATTCTCGGAGCTAACTATGGCTACACCTTC. Translation gives CSVRTWDRERGILGANYGYTF.

The chain employs TRBV29-1 and TRBJ1-1; 8 bases align to TRBD1. V trimming: 4 bases; J trimming: 8 bases; junction bases outside the gene matches: 9. This CDR3 region has 13 residues. In germline, CDR1 is SQVTM, CDR2 ANQGSEA. This CDR3 reads CSVVRWTGSEAFF. CDR3 coding DNA: TGCAGCGTTGTTAGGTGGACAGGGTCCGAAGCTTTCTTT.

The V gene is TRBV28, the J gene TRBJ1-5; D is uncertain. The CDR3 totals 14 residues. Germline V gives CDR1 MDHEN, CDR2 SYDVKM. The V gene lost 2 bases and the J gene lost 4 bases, with 9 bases spanning the gap. CDR3 loop: CASSLAPRNQPQHF. In DNA, the CDR3 is TGTGCCAGCAGTTTAGCCCCTCGGAATCAGCCCCAGCATTTT.

This clone was seen only once. The chain employs TRBV15 and TRBJ2-3, with D perhaps matching TRBD2 (5 bases). The V gene lost 3 bases and the J gene lost 2 bases, with 15 bases spanning the gap. Germline V gene data show CDR1 as LNHNV and CDR2 as YYDKDF (reference sequence). The CDR3 is 16 residues long. CDR3 DNA sequence: TGTGCCACCAGCAGTTCTAGGACTCCGAACACAGATACGCAGTATTTT. It is translated as CATSSSRTPNTDTQYF.

This chain uses TRBV5-6 with TRBJ1-6; D uncertain. The germline gives CDR1 SGHDT, CDR2 YYEEEE. This CDR3 is 17 amino acids long. Trimming left V 6 bases short and J 0 bases short, with 16 bases between. The CDR3 sequence: CASNAGRLSSYNSPLHF. The CDR3 region has the DNA TGTGCCAGCAACGCGGGTCGGTTGAGCTCCTATAATTCACCCCTCCACTTT.